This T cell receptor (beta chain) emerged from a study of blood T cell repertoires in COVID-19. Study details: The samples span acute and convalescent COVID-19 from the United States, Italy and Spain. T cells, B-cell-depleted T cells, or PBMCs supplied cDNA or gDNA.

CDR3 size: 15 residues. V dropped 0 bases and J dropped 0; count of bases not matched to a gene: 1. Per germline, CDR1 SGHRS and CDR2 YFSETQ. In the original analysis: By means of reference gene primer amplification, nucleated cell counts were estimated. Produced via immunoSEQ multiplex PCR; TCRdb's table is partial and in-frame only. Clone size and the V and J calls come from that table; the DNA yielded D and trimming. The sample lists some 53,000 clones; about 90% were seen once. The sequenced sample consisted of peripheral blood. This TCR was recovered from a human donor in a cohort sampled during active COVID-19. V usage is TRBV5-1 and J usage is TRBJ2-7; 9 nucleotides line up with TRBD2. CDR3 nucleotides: TGCGCCAGCAGCTTGGTTAGCGGGAGCTCCTACGAGCAGTACTTC. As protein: CASSLVSGSSYEQYF.